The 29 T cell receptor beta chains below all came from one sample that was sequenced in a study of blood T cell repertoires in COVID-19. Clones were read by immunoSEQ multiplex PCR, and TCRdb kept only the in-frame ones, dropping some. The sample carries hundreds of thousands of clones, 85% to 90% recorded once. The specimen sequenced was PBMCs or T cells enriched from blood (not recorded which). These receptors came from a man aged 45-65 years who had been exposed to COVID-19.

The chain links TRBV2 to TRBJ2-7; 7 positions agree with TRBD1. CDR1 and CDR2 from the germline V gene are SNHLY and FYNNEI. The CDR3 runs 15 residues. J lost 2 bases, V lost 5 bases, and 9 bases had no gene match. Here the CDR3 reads CASSLGQSRAYEQYF. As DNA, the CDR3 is TGTGCCAGCAGTTTGGGACAGTCGAGAGCCTACGAGCAGTACTTC.

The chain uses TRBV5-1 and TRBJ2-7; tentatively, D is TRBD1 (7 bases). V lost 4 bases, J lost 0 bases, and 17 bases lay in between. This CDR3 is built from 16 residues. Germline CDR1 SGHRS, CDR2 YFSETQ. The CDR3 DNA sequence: TGCGCCAGCAGCCGAGACAGGGTGGAGGGCTCCTACGAGCAGTACTTC. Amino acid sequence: CASSRDRVEGSYEQYF.

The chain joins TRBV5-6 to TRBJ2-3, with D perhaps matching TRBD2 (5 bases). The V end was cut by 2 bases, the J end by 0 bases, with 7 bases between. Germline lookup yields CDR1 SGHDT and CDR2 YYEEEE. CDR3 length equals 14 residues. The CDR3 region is CASSFGLSTDTQYF. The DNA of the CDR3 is TGTGCCAGCAGCTTCGGACTGAGCACAGATACGCAGTATTTT.

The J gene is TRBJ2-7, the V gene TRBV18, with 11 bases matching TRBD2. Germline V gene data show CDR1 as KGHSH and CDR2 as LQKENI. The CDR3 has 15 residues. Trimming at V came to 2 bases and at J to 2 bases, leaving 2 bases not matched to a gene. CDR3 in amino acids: CASSPNSGGAYEQYV. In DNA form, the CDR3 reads TGTGCCAGCTCACCAAATAGCGGGGGGGCCTACGAGCAGTACGTC.

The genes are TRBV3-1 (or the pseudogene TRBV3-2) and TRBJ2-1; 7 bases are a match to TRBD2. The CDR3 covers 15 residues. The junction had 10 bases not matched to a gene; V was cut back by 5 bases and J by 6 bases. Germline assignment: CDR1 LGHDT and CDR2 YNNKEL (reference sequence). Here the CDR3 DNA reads TGTGCCAGCAGCTTTACGAGCGGGGCCGGCAATGAGCAGTTCTTC. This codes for CASSFTSGAGNEQFF.

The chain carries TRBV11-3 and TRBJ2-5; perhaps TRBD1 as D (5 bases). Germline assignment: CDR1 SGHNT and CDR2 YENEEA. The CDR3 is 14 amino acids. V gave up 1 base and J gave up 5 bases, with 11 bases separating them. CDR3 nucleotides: TGTGCCAGCAGCTTAGGGGGCAAAGGCGAGACCCAGTACTTC. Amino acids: CASSLGGKGETQYF.

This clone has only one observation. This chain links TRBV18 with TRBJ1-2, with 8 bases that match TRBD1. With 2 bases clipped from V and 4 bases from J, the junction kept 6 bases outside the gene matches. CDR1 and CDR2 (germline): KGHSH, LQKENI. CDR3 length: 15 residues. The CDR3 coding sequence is TGTGCCAGCTCACCAACAGGGGGTAGTCTCTATGGCTACACCTTC. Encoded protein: CASSPTGGSLYGYTF.

The CDR3 region is CATSREAQGATEAFF. CDR3 sequence (DNA): TGTGCCACCAGCAGAGAAGCACAGGGGGCCACTGAAGCTTTCTTT. The chain carries TRBV15 and TRBJ1-1; 9 nucleotides align to TRBD1. Germline V CDR1 and CDR2: LNHNV, YYDKDF (reference sequence). The CDR3 spans 15 residues. Germline trimming cut 0 bases from V and 4 bases from J; bases unmatched to any gene: 3.

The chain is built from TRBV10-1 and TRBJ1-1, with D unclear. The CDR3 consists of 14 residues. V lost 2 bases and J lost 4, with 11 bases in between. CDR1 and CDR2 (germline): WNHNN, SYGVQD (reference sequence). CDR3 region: CASSEDGLGTEAFF. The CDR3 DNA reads TGCGCCAGCAGTGAGGACGGACTAGGCACTGAAGCTTTCTTT.

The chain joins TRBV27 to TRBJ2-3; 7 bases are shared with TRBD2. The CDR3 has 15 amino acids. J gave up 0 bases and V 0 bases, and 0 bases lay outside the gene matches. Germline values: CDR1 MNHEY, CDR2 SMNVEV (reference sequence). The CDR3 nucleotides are TGTGCCAGCAGTTTATCGGGGGGGAGCACAGATACGCAGTATTTT. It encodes CASSLSGGSTDTQYF.

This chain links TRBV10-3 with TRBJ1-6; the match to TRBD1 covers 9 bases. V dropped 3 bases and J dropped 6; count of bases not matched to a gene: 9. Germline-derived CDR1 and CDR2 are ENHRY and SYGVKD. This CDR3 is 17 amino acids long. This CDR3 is CAISDPAGQGVNSPLHF. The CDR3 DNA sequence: TGTGCCATCAGTGACCCCGCGGGACAGGGTGTTAATTCACCCCTCCACTTT.

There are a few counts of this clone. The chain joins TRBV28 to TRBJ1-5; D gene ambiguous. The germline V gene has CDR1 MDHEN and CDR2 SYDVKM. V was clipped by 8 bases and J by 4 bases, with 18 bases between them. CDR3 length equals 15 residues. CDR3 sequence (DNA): TGTGCCAGCGTTTTAGGTGGGCGGGGAAATCAGCCCCAGCATTTT. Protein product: CASVLGGRGNQPQHF.

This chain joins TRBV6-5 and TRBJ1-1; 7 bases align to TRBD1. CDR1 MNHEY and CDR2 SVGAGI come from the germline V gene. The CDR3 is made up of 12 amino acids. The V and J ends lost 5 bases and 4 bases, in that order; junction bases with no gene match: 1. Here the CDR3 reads CASSNRGTEAFF. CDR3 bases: TGTGCCAGCAGTAACAGGGGCACTGAAGCTTTCTTT.

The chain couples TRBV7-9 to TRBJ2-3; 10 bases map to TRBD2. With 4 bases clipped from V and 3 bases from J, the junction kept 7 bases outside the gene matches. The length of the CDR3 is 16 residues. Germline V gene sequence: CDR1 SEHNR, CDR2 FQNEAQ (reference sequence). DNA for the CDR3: TGTGCCAGCAGCTACTGGGTAGCGGGAGGAACAGATACGCAGTATTTT. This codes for CASSYWVAGGTDTQYF.

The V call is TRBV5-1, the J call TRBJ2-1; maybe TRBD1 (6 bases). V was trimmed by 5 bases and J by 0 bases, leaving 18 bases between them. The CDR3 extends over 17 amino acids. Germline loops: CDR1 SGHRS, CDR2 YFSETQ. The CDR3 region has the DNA TGCGCCAGCAGTGGGTTCAGGGGCCTGAGCTCCTACAATGAGCAGTTCTTC. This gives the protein CASSGFRGLSSYNEQFF.

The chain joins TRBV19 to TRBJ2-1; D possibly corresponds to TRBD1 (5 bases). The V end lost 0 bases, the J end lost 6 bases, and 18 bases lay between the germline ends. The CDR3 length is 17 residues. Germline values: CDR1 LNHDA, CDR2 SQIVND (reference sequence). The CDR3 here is CASSIEQVPFWGNEQFF. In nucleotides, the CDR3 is TGTGCCAGTAGTATAGAACAGGTACCCTTTTGGGGCAATGAGCAGTTCTTC. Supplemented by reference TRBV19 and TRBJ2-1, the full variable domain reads DGGITQSPKYLFRKEGQNVTLSCEQNLNHDAMYWYRQDPGQGLRLIYYSQIVNDFQKGDIAEGYSVSREKKESFPLTVTSAQKNPTAFYLCASSIEQVPFWGNEQFFGPGTRLTVL.

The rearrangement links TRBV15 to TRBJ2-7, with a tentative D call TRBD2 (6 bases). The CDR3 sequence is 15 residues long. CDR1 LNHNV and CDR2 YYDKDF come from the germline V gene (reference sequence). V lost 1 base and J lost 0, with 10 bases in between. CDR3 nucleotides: TGTGCCACCAGCAGAGGGGACGGGGGCTCCTACGAGCAGTACTTC. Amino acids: CATSRGDGGSYEQYF.

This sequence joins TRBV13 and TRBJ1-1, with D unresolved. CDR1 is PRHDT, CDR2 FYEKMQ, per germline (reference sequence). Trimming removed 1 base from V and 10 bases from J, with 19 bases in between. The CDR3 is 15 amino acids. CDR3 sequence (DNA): TGTGCCAGCAGCTTAGTAGAGAGGCCTGGTTTTGGAGCTTTCTTT. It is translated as CASSLVERPGFGAFF.

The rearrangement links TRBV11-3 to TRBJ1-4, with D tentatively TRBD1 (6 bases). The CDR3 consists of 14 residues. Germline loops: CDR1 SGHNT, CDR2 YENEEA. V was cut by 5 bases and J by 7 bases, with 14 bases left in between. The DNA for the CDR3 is TGTGCCAGCAGCCTAGGGGGAGGGATTGAAAAACTGTTTTTT. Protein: CASSLGGGIEKLFF.

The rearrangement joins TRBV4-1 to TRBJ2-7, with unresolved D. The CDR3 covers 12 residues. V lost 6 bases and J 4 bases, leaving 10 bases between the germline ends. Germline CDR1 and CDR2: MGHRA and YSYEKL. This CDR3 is CASRREVYEQYF. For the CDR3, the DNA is TGCGCCAGCAGACGCGAAGTTTACGAGCAGTACTTC.

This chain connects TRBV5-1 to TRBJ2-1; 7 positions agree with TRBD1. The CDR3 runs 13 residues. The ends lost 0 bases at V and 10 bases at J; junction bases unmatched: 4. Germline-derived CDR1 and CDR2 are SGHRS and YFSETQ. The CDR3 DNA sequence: TGCGCCAGCAGCTTGGAGAGAGGGGGCGAGCAGTTCTTC. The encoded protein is CASSLERGGEQFF.

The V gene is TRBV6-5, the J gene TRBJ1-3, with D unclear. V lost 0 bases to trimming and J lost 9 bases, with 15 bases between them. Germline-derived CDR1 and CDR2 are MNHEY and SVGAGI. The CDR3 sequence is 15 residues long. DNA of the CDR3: TGTGCCAGCAGTTACTCCCCCGGGAAAGGTGGCACCATATATTTT. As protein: CASSYSPGKGGTIYF.

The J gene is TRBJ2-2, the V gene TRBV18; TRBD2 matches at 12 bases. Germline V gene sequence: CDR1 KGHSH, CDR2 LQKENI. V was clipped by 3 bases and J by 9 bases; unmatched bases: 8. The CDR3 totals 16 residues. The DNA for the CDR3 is TGTGCCAGCTCACCCACTAGCGGGAGGACGGTGCGGGAGCTGTTTTTT. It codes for CASSPTSGRTVRELFF.

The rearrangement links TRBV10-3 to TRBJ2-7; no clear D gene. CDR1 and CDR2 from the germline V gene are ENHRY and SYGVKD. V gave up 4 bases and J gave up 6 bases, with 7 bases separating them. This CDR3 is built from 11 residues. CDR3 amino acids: CAISGSVEQYF. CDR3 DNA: TGTGCCATCAGTGGATCGGTCGAGCAGTACTTC.

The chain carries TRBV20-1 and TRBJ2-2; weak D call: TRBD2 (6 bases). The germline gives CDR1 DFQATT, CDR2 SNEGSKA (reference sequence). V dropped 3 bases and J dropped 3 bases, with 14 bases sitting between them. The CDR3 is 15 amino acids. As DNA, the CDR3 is TGCAGTGCTAGTATCGGGAGTGGGGACACCGGGGAGCTGTTTTTT. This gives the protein CSASIGSGDTGELFF.

The CDR3 loop is CASSIDRGGYNEQFF. The CDR3 DNA is TGTGCCAGCAGCATCGACAGGGGGGGTTACAATGAGCAGTTCTTC. The chain uses TRBV6-5 and TRBJ2-1, with 9 bases lining up with TRBD1. The CDR3 has 15 residues. Germline V gene lookup returns CDR1 MNHEY and CDR2 SVGAGI. With V trimmed by 6 bases and J by 4 bases, 7 bases remained unmatched.

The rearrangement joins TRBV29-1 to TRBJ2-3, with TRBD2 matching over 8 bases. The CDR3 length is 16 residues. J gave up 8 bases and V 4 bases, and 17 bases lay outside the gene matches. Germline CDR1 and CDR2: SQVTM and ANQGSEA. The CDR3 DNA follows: TGCAGCGTTGGGGGGGTGGTAGCGGGAATAATGGGTACGCAGTATTTT. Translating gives CSVGGVVAGIMGTQYF.

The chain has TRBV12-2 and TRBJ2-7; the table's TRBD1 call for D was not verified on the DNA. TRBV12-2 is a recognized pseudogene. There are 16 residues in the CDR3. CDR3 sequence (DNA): TGTGCAAGTCGCTTACACAGGGATGGGGGTTTCAGCGAGCAGTACTTC. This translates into CASRLHRDGGFSEQYF.

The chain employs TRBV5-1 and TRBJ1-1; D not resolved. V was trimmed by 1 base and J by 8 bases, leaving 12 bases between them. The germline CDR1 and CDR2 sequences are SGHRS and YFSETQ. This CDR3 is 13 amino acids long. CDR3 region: CASSLKRAAEAFF. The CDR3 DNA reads TGCGCCAGCAGCTTGAAGAGGGCTGCCGAAGCTTTCTTT.